The rows below give T cell receptor beta chains drawn from one sample of a study of cytomegalovirus exposure and HLA in healthy donors. Profiled with immunoSEQ multiplex PCR; TCRdb holds only in-frame clones, not every one. In the table there are some 150,000 clones, approximately 79% of which are singletons. Sequencing used PBMCs. The receptors shown here come from a man between 40 and 49 years old in good health and CMV-seronegative. Both conserved end residues are part of each CDR3. A D gene is named only where the DNA matches it firmly. Clone size, where shown, is once, few, many, or a class for clones that have expanded.

v_gene: TRBV2
abundance: once
d_gene: TRBD1
j_gene: TRBJ1-5
CDR3nt: TGTGCCAGCAGGGTACAGGGGTTAGGGAATCAGCCCCAGCATTTT
CDR3aa: CASRVQGLGNQPQHF

v_gene: TRBV7-2
abundance: NA
d_gene: NA
j_gene: TRBJ1-1
CDR3nt: TGTGCCAGCAGCTTCGGGACATCTCCTCTAGCTTTCTTT
CDR3aa: CASSFGTSPLAFF

v_gene: TRBV27
abundance: few
d_gene: NA
j_gene: TRBJ1-1
CDR3nt: TGTGCCAGCAGTTTAGGGCAGGTCCTCATGAACACTGAAGCTTTCTTT
CDR3aa: CASSLGQVLMNTEAFF

v_gene: TRBV30
abundance: NA
d_gene: NA
j_gene: TRBJ2-6
CDR3nt: TGTGCCTCTCCGACAGTGGGGACTGGGGCCAACGTCCTGACTTTC
CDR3aa: CASPTVGTGANVLTF

v_gene: TRBV7-9
abundance: NA
d_gene: TRBD1
j_gene: TRBJ1-2
CDR3nt: TGTGCCAGCAGCTCGCCCGACAGGGGTTATGGCTACACCTTC
CDR3aa: CASSSPDRGYGYTF

v_gene: TRBV11-1
abundance: once
d_gene: TRBD1
j_gene: TRBJ2-5
CDR3nt: TGTGCCAGCGGATCCGACAGGGGGAGGGAGACCCAGTACTTC
CDR3aa: CASGSDRGRETQYF

v_gene: TRBV5-1
abundance: NA
d_gene: NA
j_gene: TRBJ1-2
CDR3nt: TGCGCCAGCAGCCCCACAGGGTTCGGCTACACCTTC
CDR3aa: CASSPTGFGYTF

v_gene: TRBV28
abundance: NA
d_gene: NA
j_gene: TRBJ1-2
CDR3nt: TGTGCCAGCAGTTTGGACTTCCGGCGGGGCGGCTACACCTTC
CDR3aa: CASSLDFRRGGYTF

v_gene: TRBV5-1
abundance: NA
d_gene: NA
j_gene: TRBJ2-5
CDR3nt: TGCGCCAGCAGGCCCCCGGGACTTCAAGAGACCCAGTACTTC
CDR3aa: CASRPPGLQETQYF

v_gene: TRBV2
abundance: NA
d_gene: TRBD1
j_gene: TRBJ1-1
CDR3nt: TGTGCCAGCAACCTAGACAGGGGCTATCCCGAAGCTTTCTTT
CDR3aa: CASNLDRGYPEAFF